This TCR beta chain appears in the sequencing data of a study of T cell clonality in common variable immunodeficiency. The study's findings and limits: The cause of increased CVID clonality remains unclear without subpopulation sequencing. Common variable immunodeficiency TCR beta sequences reportedly had fewer deletions and N-nucleotide insertions.

Many counts were recorded for this clone. Its cognate antigen is unknown. The read ends 3 residues before the CDR3 terminus; that terminus is restored from the germline J gene. Assay: immunoSEQ multiplex PCR; the TCRdb copy retains only in-frame clones and omits some. In total the sample includes about 34,000 clones, none of them seen once. The length of the CDR3 is 15 residues. V trimming: 2 bases; J trimming: 0 bases; junction bases outside the gene matches: 1. From germline, CDR1 is MDHEN and CDR2 SYDVKM. The sequenced material came from peripheral blood mononuclear cells. The receptor's source is a human donor with common variable immunodeficiency. The chain has TRBV28 and TRBJ2-3, with TRBD2 matching 8 bases. The part of the CDR3 DNA that was read is TGTGCCAGCAGTTTACCTAGCGGGAGCACAGATACG. It translates to CASSLPSGSTDT. The entire CDR3 protein reads CASSLPSGSTDTQYF.